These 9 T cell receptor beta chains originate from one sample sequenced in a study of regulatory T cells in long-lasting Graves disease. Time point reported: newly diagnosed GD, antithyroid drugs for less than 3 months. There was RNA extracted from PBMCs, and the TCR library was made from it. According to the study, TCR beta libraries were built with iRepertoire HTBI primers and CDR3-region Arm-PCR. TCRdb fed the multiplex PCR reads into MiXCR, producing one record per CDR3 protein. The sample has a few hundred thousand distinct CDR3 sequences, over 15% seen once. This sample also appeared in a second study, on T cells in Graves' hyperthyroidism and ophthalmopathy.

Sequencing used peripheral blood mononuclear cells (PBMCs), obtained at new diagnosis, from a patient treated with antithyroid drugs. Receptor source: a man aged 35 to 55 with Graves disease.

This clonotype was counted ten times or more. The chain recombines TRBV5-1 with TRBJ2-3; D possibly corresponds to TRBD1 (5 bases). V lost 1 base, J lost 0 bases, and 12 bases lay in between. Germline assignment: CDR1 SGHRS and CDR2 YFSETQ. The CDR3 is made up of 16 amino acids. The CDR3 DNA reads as TGCGCCAGCAGCTTGCGGCAGAAGGGGAGCACAGATACGCAGTATTTT. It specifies CASSLRQKGSTDTQYF.

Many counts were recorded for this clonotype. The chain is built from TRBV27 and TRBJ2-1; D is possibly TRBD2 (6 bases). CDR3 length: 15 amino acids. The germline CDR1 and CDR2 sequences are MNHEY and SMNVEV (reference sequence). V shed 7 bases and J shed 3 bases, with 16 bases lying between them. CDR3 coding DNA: TGTGCCAGCACCCCTTCGGGGGATGTCTACAATGAGCAGTTCTTC. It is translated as CASTPSGDVYNEQFF.

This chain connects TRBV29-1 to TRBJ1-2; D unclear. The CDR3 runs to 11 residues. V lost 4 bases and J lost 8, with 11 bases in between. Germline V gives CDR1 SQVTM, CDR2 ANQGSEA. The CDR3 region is CSVATMDGYTF. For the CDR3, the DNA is TGCAGCGTTGCCACCATGGACGGCTACACCTTC.

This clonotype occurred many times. The CDR3 DNA reads as TGTGCCAGCAGCCCGGGACCGATGTACAATGAGCAGTTCTTC. Its protein is CASSPGPMYNEQFF. The chain links TRBV3-1 to TRBJ2-1; possibly TRBD1 or TRBD2 for D (5 bases each). Germline CDR1 and CDR2: LGHDT and YNNKEL (reference sequence). The CDR3 length is 14 residues. With 4 bases removed from V and 4 bases from J, the gap between germline ends came to 11 bases.

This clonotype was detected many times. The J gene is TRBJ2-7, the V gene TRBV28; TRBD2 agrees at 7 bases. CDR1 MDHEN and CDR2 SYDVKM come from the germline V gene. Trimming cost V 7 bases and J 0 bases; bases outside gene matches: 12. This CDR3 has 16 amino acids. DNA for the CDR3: TGTGCCAGCAACTCGAGGGGAGGGACTACCTCCTACGAGCAGTACTTC. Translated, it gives CASNSRGGTTSYEQYF.

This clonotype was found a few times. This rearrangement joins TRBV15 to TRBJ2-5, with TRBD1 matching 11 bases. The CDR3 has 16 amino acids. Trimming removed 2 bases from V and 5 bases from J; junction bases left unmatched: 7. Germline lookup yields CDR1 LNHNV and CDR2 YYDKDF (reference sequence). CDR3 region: CATSRPGDRGWETQYF. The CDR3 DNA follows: TGTGCCACCAGCAGACCGGGGGACAGGGGGTGGGAGACCCAGTACTTC. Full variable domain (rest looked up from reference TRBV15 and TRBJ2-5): DAMVIQNPRYQVTQFGKPVTLSCSQTLNHNVMYWYQQKSSQAPKLLFHYYDKDFNNEADTPDNFQSRRPNTSFCFLDIRSPGLGDTAMYLCATSRPGDRGWETQYFGPGTRLLVL.

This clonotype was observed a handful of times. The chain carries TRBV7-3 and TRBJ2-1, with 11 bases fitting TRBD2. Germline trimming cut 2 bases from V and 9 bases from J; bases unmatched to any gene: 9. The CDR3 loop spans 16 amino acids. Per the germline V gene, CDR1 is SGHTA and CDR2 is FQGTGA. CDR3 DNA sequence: TGTGCCAGCAGCTTATCCCCGACTAGCGGGAAAGGTGAGCAGTTCTTC. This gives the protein CASSLSPTSGKGEQFF.

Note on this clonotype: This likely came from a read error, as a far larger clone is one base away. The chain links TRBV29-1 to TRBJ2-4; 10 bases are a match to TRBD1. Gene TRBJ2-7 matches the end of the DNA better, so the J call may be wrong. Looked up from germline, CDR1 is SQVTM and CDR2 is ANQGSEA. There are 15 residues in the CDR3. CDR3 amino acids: CSVDDRDRGGDEQYF. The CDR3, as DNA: TGCAGCGTTGATGACCGGGACAGGGGCGGAGACGAGCAGTACTTC.

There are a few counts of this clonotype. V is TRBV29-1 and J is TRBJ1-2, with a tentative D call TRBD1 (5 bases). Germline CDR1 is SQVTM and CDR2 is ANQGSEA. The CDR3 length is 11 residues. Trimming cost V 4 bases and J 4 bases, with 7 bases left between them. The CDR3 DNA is TGCAGCGTTGCTAGGGGCTATGGCTACACCTTC. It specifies CSVARGYGYTF.